The 5 T cell receptor beta chains presented below share a single source sample, sequenced in a study of identical twins. TCRdb called the 5' RACE reads again in MiXCR, with one record for every CDR3 protein. The data hold under 400,000 distinct CDR3 sequences, with approximately 8.7% observed a single time. Sequences were obtained from naive T cells sorted from blood. The receptors were sampled from a woman in her forties or fifties in good health.

This clonotype has just a few counts. The chain couples TRBV20-1 to TRBJ2-3; 8 nucleotides line up with TRBD2. The CDR3 totals 13 residues. Trimming removed 3 bases from V and 10 bases from J; junction bases left unmatched: 9. CDR1 and CDR2 (germline): DFQATT, SNEGSKA (reference sequence). The CDR3 DNA is TGCAGTGCTAGTGGTAGCGGGGAGATGGCGCAGTATTTT. Translated: CSASGSGEMAQYF.

This clonotype showed up many times. The rearrangement uses TRBV27 and TRBJ2-1; D possibly corresponds to TRBD2 (6 bases). CDR3 length: 14 amino acids. CDR1 is MNHEY and CDR2 is SMNVEV in the germline V gene (reference sequence). The V end was cut by 6 bases, the J end by 3 bases, with 12 bases between. The CDR3 protein is CASSRDWNYNEQFF. The CDR3, as DNA: TGTGCCAGCAGCCGGGACTGGAACTACAATGAGCAGTTCTTC.

CDR3 residues: CASSLERGYEQYF. In DNA form, the CDR3 reads TGTGCCAGCAGCTTAGAACGGGGATACGAGCAGTACTTC. The V call is TRBV11-2, the J call TRBJ2-7; a weak D match, TRBD2 (5 bases). Germline V gives CDR1 SGHAT, CDR2 FQNNGV. The CDR3 has 13 residues. V was trimmed by 0 bases and J by 4 bases, leaving 7 bases between them. Full variable domain (rest looked up from reference TRBV11-2 and TRBJ2-7): EAGVAQSPRYKIIEKRQSVAFWCNPISGHATLYWYQQILGQGPKLLIQFQNNGVVDDSQLPKDRFSAERLKGVDSTLKIQPAKLEDSAVYLCASSLERGYEQYFGPGTRLTVT.

This clonotype was observed a handful of times. The V call is TRBV29-1, the J call TRBJ1-1, with TRBD1 matching 7 bases. Per the germline V gene, CDR1 is SQVTM and CDR2 is ANQGSEA. Germline trimming cut 1 base from V and 5 bases from J; bases unmatched to any gene: 10. The CDR3 extends over 15 amino acids. Here the CDR3 DNA reads TGCAGCGTTGAAGGGGTAGATGAGGGGGCAACTGAAGCTTTCTTT. This gives the protein CSVEGVDEGATEAFF. Full variable domain (rest looked up from reference TRBV29-1 and TRBJ1-1): SAVISQKPSRDICQRGTSLTIQCQVDSQVTMMFWYRQQPGQSLTLIATANQGSEATYESGFVIDKFPISRPNLTFSTLTVSNMSPEDSSIYLCSVEGVDEGATEAFFGQGTRLTVV.

There are many counts of this clonotype. The chain joins TRBV29-1 to TRBJ1-3; TRBD1 aligns across 7 bases. The germline CDR1 and CDR2 sequences are SQVTM and ANQGSEA. The CDR3 consists of 11 residues. The CDR3 bases are TGCAGTGGAGGGGGCGGAAACACCATATATTTT. It codes for CSGGGGNTIYF.